One sample yielded the 20 T cell receptor beta chains listed below, sequenced in a study of blood T cells in healthy people across ages. A second PCR of about 7 to 11 cycles used a sample-barcoded 5' primer and a J-beta primer mix. TCRdb reanalysed the 5' RACE reads using MiXCR and keeps one entry per CDR3 protein. Of 920,000 or so distinct CDR3 sequences in the sample, 40% to 45% are singletons; the top ten hold 15% to 20%. What was sequenced was blood. These receptors were obtained from an older woman in good health.

The chain is built from TRBV7-6 and TRBJ2-3; unclear D gene. V gave up 5 bases and J gave up 6 bases, with 12 bases separating them. The CDR3 extends over 13 amino acids. The germline V gene encodes CDR1 SGHVS and CDR2 FNYEAQ. CDR3 in DNA: TGTGCCAGCAGCGTTCGACCCTACGATACGCAGTATTTT. Translating gives CASSVRPYDTQYF.

This clonotype has more than one count but fewer than ten. The CDR3 loop reads CSAREGLAGVPSYNEQFF. The DNA for the CDR3 is TGCAGTGCTAGAGAGGGACTAGCGGGAGTTCCCTCCTACAATGAGCAGTTCTTC. This chain uses TRBV20-1 with TRBJ2-1, with 14 bases fitting TRBD2. This CDR3 contains 18 residues. V dropped 0 bases and J dropped 0; count of bases not matched to a gene: 4. CDR1 and CDR2 from the germline V gene are DFQATT and SNEGSKA (reference sequence).

V and J are TRBV20-1 and TRBJ2-3, with a weak D call TRBD1 (5 bases). Trimming left V 3 bases short and J 4 bases short, with 11 bases between. This CDR3 is 13 amino acids long. The V gene's germline CDR1 is DFQATT and CDR2 SNEGSKA (reference sequence). Here the CDR3 DNA reads TGCAGTGCTAGGGGGCAGATCCCAGATACGCAGTATTTT. It is translated as CSARGQIPDTQYF.

The V gene is TRBV15, the J gene TRBJ1-2; perhaps TRBD1 as D (6 bases). The CDR3 loop spans 15 amino acids. Germline CDR1 is LNHNV and CDR2 is YYDKDF (reference sequence). V was cut by 2 bases and J by 0 bases, with 10 bases left in between. CDR3 sequence reads: CATSRTGSANYGYTF. CDR3 coding DNA: TGTGCCACCAGCAGAACAGGGTCAGCTAACTATGGCTACACCTTC.

To note about this clonotype: The junction and the germline gene differ at one end; a read error may be behind it. The chain carries TRBV7-8 and TRBJ2-7, with TRBD2 matching over 12 bases. The CDR3 covers 16 residues. Germline CDR1 and CDR2: SGHVS and FQNEAQ. CDR3 sequence (DNA): TGTGCCAGCAGCCTAAGGGCTAGCGGGAGGGTTAACGAGAAGTACTTC. Its translation: CASSLRASGRVNEKYF. Together with reference TRBV7-8 and TRBJ2-7, the CDR3 gives the full variable domain: GAGVSQSPRYKVAKRGQDVALRCDPISGHVSLFWYQQALGQGPEFLTYFQNEAQLDKSGLPSDRFFAERPEGSVSTLKIQRTQQEDSAVYLCASSLRASGRVNEKYFGPGTRLTVT.

This chain links TRBV27 with TRBJ1-2, with D unresolved. The CDR3 sequence is 14 residues long. Germline V gene sequence: CDR1 MNHEY, CDR2 SMNVEV (reference sequence). Trimming removed 2 bases from V and 4 bases from J, with 11 bases in between. The CDR3 protein is CASSLNPIIYGYTF. In DNA, the CDR3 is TGTGCCAGCAGTTTAAACCCGATCATCTATGGCTACACCTTC.

In its sample, this clonotype was seen a few times. This chain connects TRBV7-8 to TRBJ2-5; D is unresolved. Germline V gives CDR1 SGHVS, CDR2 FQNEAQ. Trimming removed 1 base from V and 6 bases from J, with 9 bases in between. The CDR3 loop spans 13 amino acids. This chain's CDR3 is CASSLDGLQTQYF. In DNA form, the CDR3 reads TGTGCCAGCAGCTTAGACGGTTTACAGACCCAGTACTTC.

This clonotype was seen only a few times. The chain carries TRBV14 and TRBJ2-7; D is perhaps TRBD2 (6 bases). The CDR3 is made up of 16 amino acids. V dropped 3 bases and J dropped 3 bases, with 18 bases sitting between them. CDR1 is SGHDN and CDR2 is FVKESK in the germline V gene. The CDR3 loop reads CASSQRLGGNFYEQYF. The DNA for the CDR3 is TGTGCCAGCAGCCAGAGATTGGGAGGTAATTTCTACGAGCAGTACTTC.

This clonotype was observed a few times. The genes are TRBV6-5 and TRBJ2-3; D might be TRBD2 (6 bases). The V end was cut by 4 bases, the J end by 6 bases, with 11 bases between. The CDR3 contains 13 residues. Germline V gene data show CDR1 as MNHEY and CDR2 as SVGAGI. This CDR3 is CASSFAGRDTQYF. CDR3 nucleotides: TGTGCCAGCAGTTTCGCAGGGAGGGATACGCAGTATTTT.

The chain employs TRBV20-1 and TRBJ2-5; D might be TRBD1 or TRBD2, each matching 7 bases. Per germline, CDR1 DFQATT and CDR2 SNEGSKA (reference sequence). CDR3 length: 12 amino acids. Deletions cut 5 bases from V and 3 bases from J, with 10 bases between. CDR3 protein: CSAQGGEETQYF. Here the CDR3 DNA reads TGCAGTGCTCAGGGGGGGGAAGAGACCCAGTACTTC.

V gene TRBV29-1 combines with J gene TRBJ2-1; 7 positions agree with TRBD2. The DNA matches TRBJ2-7 better at its end, which makes the J call doubtful. The CDR3 consists of 15 residues. In germline, CDR1 is SQVTM, CDR2 ANQGSEA. CDR3 bases: TGCAGCGTTGAGGAAGGGAGGGACGCCTACAATGAGCAGTACTTC. Its protein is CSVEEGRDAYNEQYF.

Concerning this clonotype itself: The germline gene is not matched at one end of the junction; a read error may be the cause. The rearrangement joins TRBV27 to TRBJ2-2, with D hard to call. Per the germline V gene, CDR1 is MNHEY and CDR2 is SMNVEV (reference sequence). The CDR3 runs to 12 residues. The CDR3 DNA sequence: TGTGCCGGCAGTTTATTCGGCCGGGAGCTGTTTTTT. Translation gives CAGSLFGRELFF.

V and J are TRBV20-1 and TRBJ2-1, with 11 bases matching TRBD2. This CDR3 region has 14 residues. Germline V gene lookup returns CDR1 DFQATT and CDR2 SNEGSKA (reference sequence). The junction had 10 bases not matched to a gene; V was cut back by 6 bases and J by 9 bases. The DNA for the CDR3 is TGCAGTGCCATTAGCGGGAGGGTCGAGGGTGAGCAGTTCTTC. As protein: CSAISGRVEGEQFF.

V usage is TRBV30 and J usage is TRBJ2-3, with 7 nucleotides matching TRBD1. Germline V gives CDR1 GTSNPN, CDR2 SVGIG (reference sequence). The CDR3 is 13 residues long. J gave up 2 bases and V 7 bases, and 6 bases lay outside the gene matches. CDR3 amino acids: CASKGAYTDTQYF. DNA of the CDR3: TGTGCCTCCAAGGGGGCCTACACAGATACGCAGTATTTT.

This clonotype came up many times. V and J are TRBV12-3 or TRBV12-4 and TRBJ2-5; D is undetermined. There are 11 residues in the CDR3. With 6 bases removed from V and 1 base from J, the gap between germline ends came to 3 bases. CDR3 DNA sequence: TGTGCCAGCAGCCGCCAAGAGACCCAGTACTTC. It is translated as CASSRQETQYF.

A few counts support this clonotype. V and J are TRBV2 and TRBJ2-6; 9 bases agree with TRBD1. V trimming: 7 bases; J trimming: 4 bases; junction bases outside the gene matches: 11. The CDR3 spans 17 residues. In germline, CDR1 is SNHLY, CDR2 FYNNEI. CDR3 residues: CASTLEQGARGANVLTF. The CDR3 nucleotides are TGTGCCAGCACCCTCGAACAGGGGGCGCGCGGGGCCAACGTCCTGACTTTC.

The CDR3 bases are TGTGCCAGCAGTGAAACTAGCGGGACCCCCTACGAGCAGTACTTC. It translates to CASSETSGTPYEQYF. The chain combines TRBV25-1 with TRBJ2-7; 10 bases fit TRBD2. The germline V gene has CDR1 MGHDK and CDR2 SYGVNS. V dropped 2 bases and J dropped 2; count of bases not matched to a gene: 3. The CDR3 consists of 15 residues.

The gene calls are TRBV9 and TRBJ2-3; TRBD2 aligns across 8 bases. Germline CDR1 SGDLS, CDR2 YYNGEE. The V and J ends lost 5 bases and 4 bases, in that order; junction bases with no gene match: 15. CDR3 length equals 17 residues. The chain's CDR3 is CASSATATGGRADTQYF. The CDR3 region has the DNA TGTGCCAGCAGTGCCACCGCTACGGGAGGGCGGGCAGATACGCAGTATTTT.

J is TRBJ2-1 and V is TRBV6-5; 7 bases match TRBD2. J was trimmed by 2 bases and V by 8 bases; bases with no gene match: 3. The length of the CDR3 is 13 residues. Germline V gene data show CDR1 as MNHEY and CDR2 as SVGAGI. Here the CDR3 DNA reads TGTGCCAGCGGGGGAGGGGCCTACAATGAGCAGTTCTTC. Its protein product is CASGGGAYNEQFF.

The chain uses TRBV7-6 and TRBJ2-5; the match to TRBD2 covers 7 bases. V gave up 4 bases and J gave up 5 bases; unmatched junction bases: 7. This CDR3 has 14 amino acids. Per the germline V gene, CDR1 is SGHVS and CDR2 is FNYEAQ. Here the CDR3 reads CASSYGGRWETQYF. The CDR3 DNA is TGTGCCAGCAGCTACGGCGGGAGATGGGAGACCCAGTACTTC.